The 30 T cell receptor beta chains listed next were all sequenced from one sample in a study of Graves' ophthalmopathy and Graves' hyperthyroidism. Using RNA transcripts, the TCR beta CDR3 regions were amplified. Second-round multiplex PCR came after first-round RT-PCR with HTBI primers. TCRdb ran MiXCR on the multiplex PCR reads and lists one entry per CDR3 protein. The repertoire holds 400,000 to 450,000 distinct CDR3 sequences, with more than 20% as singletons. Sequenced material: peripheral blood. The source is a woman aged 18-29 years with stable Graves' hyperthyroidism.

CDR3 sequence reads: CASTRSSISAGGFSYEQYF. CDR3 DNA sequence: TGTGCCAGCACCCGATCGTCCATATCAGCGGGAGGGTTCTCCTACGAGCAGTACTTC. The V gene is TRBV11-2, the J gene TRBJ2-7, with 10 bases aligning to TRBD2. The V gene end was trimmed by 7 bases and the J gene end by 0 bases; junction bases not matched to a gene: 18. Germline CDR1 reads SGHAT; CDR2 reads FQNNGV. The CDR3 sequence is 19 residues long.

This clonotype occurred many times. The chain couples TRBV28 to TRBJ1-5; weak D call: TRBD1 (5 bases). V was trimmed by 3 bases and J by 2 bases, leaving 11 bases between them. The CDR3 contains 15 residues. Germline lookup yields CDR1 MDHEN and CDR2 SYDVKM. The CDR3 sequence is CASSFGADGNQPQHF. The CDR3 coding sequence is TGTGCCAGCAGTTTCGGGGCGGATGGCAATCAGCCCCAGCATTTT.

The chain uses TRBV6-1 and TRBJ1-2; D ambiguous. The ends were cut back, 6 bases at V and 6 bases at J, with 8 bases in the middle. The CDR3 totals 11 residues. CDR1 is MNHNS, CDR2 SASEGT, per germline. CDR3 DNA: TGTGCCAGCAGCCGGGAGGATGGCTACACCTTC. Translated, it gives CASSREDGYTF.

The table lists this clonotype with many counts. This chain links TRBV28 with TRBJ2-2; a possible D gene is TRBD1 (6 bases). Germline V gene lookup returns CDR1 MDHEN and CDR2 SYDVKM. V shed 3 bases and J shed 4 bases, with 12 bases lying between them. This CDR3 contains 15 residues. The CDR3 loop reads CASSLNRVATGELFF. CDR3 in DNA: TGTGCCAGCAGTTTGAACAGGGTAGCCACCGGGGAGCTGTTTTTT.

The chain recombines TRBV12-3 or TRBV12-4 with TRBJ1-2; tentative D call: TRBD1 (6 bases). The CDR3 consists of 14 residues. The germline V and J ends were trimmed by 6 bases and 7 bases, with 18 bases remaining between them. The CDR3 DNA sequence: TGTGCCAGCAGCCGGGGGCAGGTGGCGGGTGGCTACACCTTC. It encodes CASSRGQVAGGYTF.

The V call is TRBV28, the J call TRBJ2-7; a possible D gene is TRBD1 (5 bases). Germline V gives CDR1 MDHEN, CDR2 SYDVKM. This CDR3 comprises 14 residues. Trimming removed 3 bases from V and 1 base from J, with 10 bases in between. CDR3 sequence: CASSFNRNSYEQYF. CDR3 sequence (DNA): TGTGCCAGCAGTTTTAACAGGAATTCCTACGAGCAGTACTTC.

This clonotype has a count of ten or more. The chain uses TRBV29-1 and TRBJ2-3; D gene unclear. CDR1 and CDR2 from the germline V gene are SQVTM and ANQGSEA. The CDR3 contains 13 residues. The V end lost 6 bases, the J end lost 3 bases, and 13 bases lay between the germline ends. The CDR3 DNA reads TGCAGCGTGAACATCCCTACTACAGATACGCAGTATTTT. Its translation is CSVNIPTTDTQYF.

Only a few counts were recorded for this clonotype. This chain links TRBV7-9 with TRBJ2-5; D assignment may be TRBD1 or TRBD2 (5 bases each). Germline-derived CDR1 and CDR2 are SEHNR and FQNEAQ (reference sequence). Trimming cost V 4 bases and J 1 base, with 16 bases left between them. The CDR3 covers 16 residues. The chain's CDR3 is CASSWGSTRAQETQYF. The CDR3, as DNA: TGTGCCAGCAGCTGGGGGTCCACACGGGCCCAAGAGACCCAGTACTTC.

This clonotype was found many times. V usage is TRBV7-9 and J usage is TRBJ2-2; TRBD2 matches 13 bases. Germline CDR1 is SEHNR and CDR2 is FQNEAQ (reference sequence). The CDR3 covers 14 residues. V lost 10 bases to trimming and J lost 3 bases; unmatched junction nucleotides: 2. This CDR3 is CATGLAGDTGELFF. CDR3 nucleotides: TGTGCCACAGGACTAGCGGGGGACACCGGGGAGCTGTTTTTT.

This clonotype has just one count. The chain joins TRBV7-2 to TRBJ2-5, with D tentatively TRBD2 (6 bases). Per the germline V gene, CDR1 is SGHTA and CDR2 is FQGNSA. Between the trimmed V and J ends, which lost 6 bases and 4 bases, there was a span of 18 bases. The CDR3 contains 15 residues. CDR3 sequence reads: CASSHPGERRETQYF. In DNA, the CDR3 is TGTGCCAGCAGTCATCCGGGGGAGAGGAGAGAGACCCAGTACTTC.

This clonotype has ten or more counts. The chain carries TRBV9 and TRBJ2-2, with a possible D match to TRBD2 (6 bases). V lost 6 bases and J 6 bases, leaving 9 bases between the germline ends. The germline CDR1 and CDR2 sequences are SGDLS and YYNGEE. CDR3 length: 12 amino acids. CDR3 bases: TGTGCCAGCACCACGGGGGCCGGGGAGCTGTTTTTT. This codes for CASTTGAGELFF.

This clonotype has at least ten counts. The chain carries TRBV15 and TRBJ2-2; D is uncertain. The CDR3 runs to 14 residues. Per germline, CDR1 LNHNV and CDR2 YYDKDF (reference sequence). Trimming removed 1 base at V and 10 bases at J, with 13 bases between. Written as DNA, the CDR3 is TGTGCCACCAGCAGAGGCACTGCACCGGAGGAGCTGTTTTTT. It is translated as CATSRGTAPEELFF.

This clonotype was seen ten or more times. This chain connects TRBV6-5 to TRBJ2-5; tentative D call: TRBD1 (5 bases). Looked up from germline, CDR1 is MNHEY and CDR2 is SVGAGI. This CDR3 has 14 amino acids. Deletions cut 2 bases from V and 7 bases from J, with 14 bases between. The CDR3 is CASSYTGPLGTQYF. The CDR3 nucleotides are TGTGCCAGCAGTTACACAGGACCCCTAGGGACCCAGTACTTC.

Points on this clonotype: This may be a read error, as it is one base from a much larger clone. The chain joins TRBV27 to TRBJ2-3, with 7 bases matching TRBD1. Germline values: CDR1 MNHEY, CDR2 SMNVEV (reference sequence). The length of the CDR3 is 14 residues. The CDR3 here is CASSPTLGTDSQYF. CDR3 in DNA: TGTGCCAGCAGCCCAACACTAGGGACAGATTCGCAGTATTTT.

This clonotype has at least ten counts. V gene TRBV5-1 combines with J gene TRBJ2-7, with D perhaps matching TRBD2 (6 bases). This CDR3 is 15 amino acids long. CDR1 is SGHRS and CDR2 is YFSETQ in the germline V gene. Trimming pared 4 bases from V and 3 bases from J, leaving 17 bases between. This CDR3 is CASSPGTGAHYEQYF. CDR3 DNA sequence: TGCGCCAGCAGCCCGGGCACGGGAGCCCACTACGAGCAGTACTTC.

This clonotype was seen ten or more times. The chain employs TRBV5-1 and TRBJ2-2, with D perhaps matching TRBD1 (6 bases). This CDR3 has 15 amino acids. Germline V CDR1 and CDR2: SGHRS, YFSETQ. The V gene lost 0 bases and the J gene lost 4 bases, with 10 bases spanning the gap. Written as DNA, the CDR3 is TGCGCCAGCAGCTTGGCCACAGGGCTCACCGGGGAGCTGTTTTTT. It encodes CASSLATGLTGELFF.

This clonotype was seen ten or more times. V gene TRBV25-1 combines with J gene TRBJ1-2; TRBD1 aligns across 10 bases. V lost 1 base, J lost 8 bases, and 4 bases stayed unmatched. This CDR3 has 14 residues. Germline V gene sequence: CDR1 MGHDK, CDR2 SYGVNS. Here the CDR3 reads CASSESGQGGGYTF. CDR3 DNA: TGTGCCAGCAGTGAATCTGGACAGGGGGGCGGCTACACCTTC.

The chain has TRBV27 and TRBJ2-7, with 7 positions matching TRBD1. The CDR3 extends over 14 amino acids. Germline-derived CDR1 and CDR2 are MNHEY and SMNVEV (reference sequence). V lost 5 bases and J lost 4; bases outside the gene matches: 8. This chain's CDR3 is CASSLLGQAYEQYF. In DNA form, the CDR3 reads TGTGCCAGCAGTCTTCTCGGACAGGCATACGAGCAGTACTTC.

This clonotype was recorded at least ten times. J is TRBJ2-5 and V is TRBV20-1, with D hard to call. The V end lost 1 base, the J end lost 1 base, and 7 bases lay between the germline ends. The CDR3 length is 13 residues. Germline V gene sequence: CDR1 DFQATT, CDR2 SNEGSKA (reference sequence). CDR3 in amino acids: CSARVLIQETQYF. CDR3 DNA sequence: TGCAGTGCTAGAGTTCTGATCCAAGAGACCCAGTACTTC.

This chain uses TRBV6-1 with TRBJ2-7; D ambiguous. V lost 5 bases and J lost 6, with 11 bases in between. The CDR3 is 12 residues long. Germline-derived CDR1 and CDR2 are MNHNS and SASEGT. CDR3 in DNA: TGTGCCAGCAGTCAGTCTTTCGGCGAGCAGTACTTC. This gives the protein CASSQSFGEQYF.

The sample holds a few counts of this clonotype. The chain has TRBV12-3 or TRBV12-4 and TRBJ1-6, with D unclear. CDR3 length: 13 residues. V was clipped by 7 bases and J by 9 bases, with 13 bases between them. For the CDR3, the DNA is TGTGCCAGCACTCGTTGGGGTGCTTCACCCCTCCACTTT. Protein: CASTRWGASPLHF.

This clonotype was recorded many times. CDR3 DNA: TGTGCCTGGAGTTCCCCACCGGGACACAGCTCTGGAAACACCATATATTTT. Its translation is CAWSSPPGHSSGNTIYF. The chain joins TRBV30 to TRBJ1-3, with a weak D call TRBD1 (6 bases). The CDR3 totals 17 residues. From germline, CDR1 is GTSNPN and CDR2 SVGIG (reference sequence). The V end was cut by 2 bases, the J end by 0 bases, with 17 bases between.

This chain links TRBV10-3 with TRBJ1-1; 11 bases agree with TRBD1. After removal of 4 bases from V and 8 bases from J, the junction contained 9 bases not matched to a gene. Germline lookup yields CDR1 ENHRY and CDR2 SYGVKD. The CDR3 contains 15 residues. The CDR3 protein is CAISGRGQGGGEAFF. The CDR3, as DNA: TGTGCCATCAGTGGAAGGGGACAGGGGGGTGGGGAAGCTTTCTTT.

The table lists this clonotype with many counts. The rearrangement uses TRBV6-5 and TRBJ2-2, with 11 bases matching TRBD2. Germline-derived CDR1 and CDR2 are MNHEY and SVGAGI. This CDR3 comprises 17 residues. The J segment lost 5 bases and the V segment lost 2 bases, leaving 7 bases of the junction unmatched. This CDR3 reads CASSYGSSGRSTGELFF. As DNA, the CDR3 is TGTGCCAGCAGTTACGGTTCTAGCGGGAGGAGTACCGGGGAGCTGTTTTTT.

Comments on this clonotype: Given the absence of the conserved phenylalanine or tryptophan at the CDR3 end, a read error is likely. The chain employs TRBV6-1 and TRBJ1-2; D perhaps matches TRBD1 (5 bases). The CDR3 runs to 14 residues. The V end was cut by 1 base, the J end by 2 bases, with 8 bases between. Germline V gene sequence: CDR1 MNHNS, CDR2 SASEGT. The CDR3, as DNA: TGTGCCAGCAGTGAAGGACCAGGGAACTATGGCTACACCTAC. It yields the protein CASSEGPGNYGYTY.

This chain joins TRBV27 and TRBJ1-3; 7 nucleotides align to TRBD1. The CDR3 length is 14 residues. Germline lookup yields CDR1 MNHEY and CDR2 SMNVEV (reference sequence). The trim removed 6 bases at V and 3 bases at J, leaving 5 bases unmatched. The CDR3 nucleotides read TGTGCCAGCAGGCAATCAGGGGGTGGAAACACCATATATTTT. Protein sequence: CASRQSGGGNTIYF.

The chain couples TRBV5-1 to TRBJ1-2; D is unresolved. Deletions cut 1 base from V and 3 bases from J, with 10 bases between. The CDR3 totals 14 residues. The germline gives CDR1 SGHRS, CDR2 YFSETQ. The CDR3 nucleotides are TGCGCCAGCAGCTTGTTGGCAGTGGACTATGGCTACACCTTC. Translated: CASSLLAVDYGYTF.

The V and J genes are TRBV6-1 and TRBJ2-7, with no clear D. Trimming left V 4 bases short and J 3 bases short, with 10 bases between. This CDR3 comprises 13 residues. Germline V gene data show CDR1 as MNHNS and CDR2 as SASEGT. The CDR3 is CASSVSVLYEQYF. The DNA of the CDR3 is TGTGCCAGCAGTGTATCGGTCCTCTACGAGCAGTACTTC.

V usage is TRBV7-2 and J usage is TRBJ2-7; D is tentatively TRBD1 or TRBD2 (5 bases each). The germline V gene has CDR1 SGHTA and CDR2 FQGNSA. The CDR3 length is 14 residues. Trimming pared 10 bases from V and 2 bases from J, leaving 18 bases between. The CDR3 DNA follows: TGTGCCAAAACAGAGGGGCGAGCTGCCTACGAGCAGTACTTC. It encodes CAKTEGRAAYEQYF.

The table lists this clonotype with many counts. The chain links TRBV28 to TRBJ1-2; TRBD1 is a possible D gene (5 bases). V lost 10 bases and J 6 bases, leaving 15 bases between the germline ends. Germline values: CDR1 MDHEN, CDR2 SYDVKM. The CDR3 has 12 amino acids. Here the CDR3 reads CATTVGVNGYTF. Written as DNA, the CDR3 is TGTGCCACCACGGTAGGGGTGAATGGCTACACCTTC.